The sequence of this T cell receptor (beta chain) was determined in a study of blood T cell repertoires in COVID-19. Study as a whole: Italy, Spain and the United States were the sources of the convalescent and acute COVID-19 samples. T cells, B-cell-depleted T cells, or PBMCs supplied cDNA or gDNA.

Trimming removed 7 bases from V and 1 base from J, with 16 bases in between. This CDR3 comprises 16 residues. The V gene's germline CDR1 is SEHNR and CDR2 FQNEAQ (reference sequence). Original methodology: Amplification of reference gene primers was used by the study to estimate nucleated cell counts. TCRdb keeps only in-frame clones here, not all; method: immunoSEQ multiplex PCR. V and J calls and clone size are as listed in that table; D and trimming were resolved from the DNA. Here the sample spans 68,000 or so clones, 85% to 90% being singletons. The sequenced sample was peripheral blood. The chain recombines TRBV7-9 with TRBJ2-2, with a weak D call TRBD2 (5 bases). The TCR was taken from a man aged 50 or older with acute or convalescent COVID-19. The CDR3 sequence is CASIAGRAKNTGELFF. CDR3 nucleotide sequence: TGTGCCAGCATCGCGGGTAGGGCTAAGAACACCGGGGAGCTGTTTTTT.